The 21 T cell receptor beta chains reported below all come from one sample, sequenced in a study of beta chain features in type 1 diabetes (dated by TCRdb to between 2018 and 2020). Points the paper makes about the study in general: In all four CD4+ subsets, TCRB CDR3 length was moderately but significantly shorter in type 1 diabetes patients.

The receptor library was made with the immunoSEQ multiplex PCR assay. The entire isolated RNA was reverse transcribed using the High Capacity cDNA Reverse Transcription Kit, and thus expressed TCRB transcripts were sequenced. The table was pulled from immuneACCESS by TCRdb, which kept in-frame rearrangements only. Such tables lose some clones; where checked, under half of the loss comes from unresolved V genes, and the rest has no known cause. The sample records under 250,000 clones, over 11% of which are singletons. The ten largest clones take up roughly 0.019% of the sample. No antigen is known for these receptors. The sample taken for sequencing was naive CD4+ T cells from blood. The meaning of the sample's cell subset or site label: true naive CD4+ T cells. These TCRs come from a man aged 25-45 years with type 1 diabetes.

The V gene is TRBV4-2, the J gene TRBJ2-2; tentative D call: TRBD2 (7 bases). The CDR3 contains 17 residues. Germline V CDR1 and CDR2: LGHNA, YNFKEQ. Deletions cut 1 base from V and 7 bases from J, with 19 bases between. The CDR3 loop is CASSQGATGGPSGELFF. The CDR3 DNA is TGTGCCAGCAGCCAAGGGGCTACCGGGGGGCCCAGCGGGGAGCTGTTTTTT.

This clone was recorded a few times. The rearrangement joins TRBV4-1 to TRBJ2-6; TRBD1 matches 10 bases. Unmatched junction bases numbered 6, after V lost 4 bases and J lost 0 bases. This CDR3 comprises 18 residues. Germline assignment: CDR1 MGHRA and CDR2 YSYEKL. CDR3 sequence: CASSPGTGASSGANVLTF. CDR3 coding DNA: TGCGCCAGCAGCCCGGGGACAGGGGCTAGCTCTGGGGCCAACGTCCTGACTTTC.

V gene TRBV7-9 combines with J gene TRBJ2-7; a possible D gene is TRBD1 (7 bases). CDR1 is SEHNR, CDR2 FQNEAQ, per germline (reference sequence). Between the trimmed V and J ends, which lost 2 bases and 3 bases, there was a span of 17 bases. CDR3 length: 16 residues. The CDR3 DNA follows: TGTGCCAGCAGCTTAAACCAGGGGGGCCCCATCTACGAGCAGTACTTC. It specifies CASSLNQGGPIYEQYF.

This clone was found a few times. This chain connects TRBV7-9 to TRBJ1-6, with TRBD1 matching 7 bases. The CDR3 consists of 17 residues. The V and J ends lost 5 bases and 2 bases, in that order; junction bases with no gene match: 9. Per germline, CDR1 SEHNR and CDR2 FQNEAQ (reference sequence). CDR3 bases: TGTGCCAGCAGCCAAGGTCAGGGGGAGCCCTATAATTCACCCCTCCACTTT. This encodes CASSQGQGEPYNSPLHF.

This sequence joins TRBV5-1 and TRBJ2-7; D is unresolved. The CDR3 is 13 residues long. Trimming shortened V by 4 bases and J by 2 bases, and 10 bases separated the two germline ends. The germline gives CDR1 SGHRS, CDR2 YFSETQ. The CDR3 protein is CASSVDIAYEQYF. The CDR3 DNA is TGCGCCAGCAGCGTTGACATAGCCTACGAGCAGTACTTC.

In this sample, this clone turned up a few times. CDR3 protein: CASSGGTSGSSYEQYF. The CDR3 DNA reads TGTGCCAGCAGTGGCGGGACTAGCGGGAGCTCCTACGAGCAGTACTTC. The V gene is TRBV6-1, the J gene TRBJ2-7, with 14 bases lining up with TRBD2. The germline V gene has CDR1 MNHNS and CDR2 SASEGT. J was trimmed by 0 bases and V by 4 bases; bases with no gene match: 2. There are 16 residues in the CDR3.

This clone was detected only a few times. The V and J genes are TRBV5-1 and TRBJ1-2; a weak D match, TRBD1 (5 bases). V was pared by 1 base and J by 4 bases, with 8 bases between. CDR1 is SGHRS and CDR2 is YFSETQ in the germline V gene. The CDR3 loop spans 13 amino acids. The CDR3 reads CASSLSQVYGYTF. CDR3 bases: TGCGCCAGCAGCTTGTCACAGGTCTATGGCTACACCTTC.

The chain joins TRBV2 to TRBJ1-1; possible D gene TRBD1, 5 bases. V lost 4 bases and J lost 4, with 10 bases in between. This CDR3 comprises 13 residues. CDR1 is SNHLY and CDR2 is FYNNEI in the germline V gene. CDR3 in DNA: TGTGCCAGCAGTGGCCAGGGAGGCACTGAAGCTTTCTTT. Its protein is CASSGQGGTEAFF.

This clone was found a few times. This rearrangement joins TRBV18 to TRBJ1-1; D remains unclear. This CDR3 spans 15 amino acids. Germline assignment: CDR1 KGHSH and CDR2 LQKENI. Trimming stripped 6 bases from V and 4 bases from J, with 18 bases between. CDR3 coding DNA: TGTGCCAGCTCCCGAGAAAACGGGGTGGCCACTGAAGCTTTCTTT. Translating it yields CASSRENGVATEAFF.

This clone was picked up a small number of times. The chain is built from TRBV7-9 and TRBJ2-6; the match to TRBD1 covers 7 bases. V was clipped by 5 bases and J by 1 base; unmatched bases: 8. The CDR3 runs 17 residues. Germline values: CDR1 SEHNR, CDR2 FQNEAQ (reference sequence). The chain's CDR3 is CASSAPPGGSGANVLTF. CDR3 in DNA: TGTGCCAGCAGCGCCCCTCCAGGGGGTTCTGGGGCCAACGTCCTGACTTTC. Combining the CDR3 with reference TRBV7-9 and TRBJ2-6 gives the whole variable domain DTGVSQNPRHKITKRGQNVTFRCDPISEHNRLYWYRQTLGQGPEFLTYFQNEAQLEKSRLLSDRFSAERPKGSFSTLEIQRTEQGDSAMYLCASSAPPGGSGANVLTFGAGSRLTVL.

The CDR3 here is CASSRSGEGTGELFF. The CDR3 region has the DNA TGTGCCAGCAGCCGAAGCGGGGAGGGCACCGGGGAGCTGTTTTTT. The chain links TRBV11-2 to TRBJ2-2, with TRBD2 identical over 7 bases. After removal of 5 bases from V and 4 bases from J, the junction contained 7 bases not matched to a gene. The germline gives CDR1 SGHAT, CDR2 FQNNGV. The CDR3 is 15 residues long.

This rearrangement joins TRBV5-4 to TRBJ2-7; D is unclear. V lost 1 base and J 2 bases, leaving 4 bases between the germline ends. The CDR3 sequence is 12 residues long. Germline V CDR1 and CDR2: SGHNT, YYREEE (reference sequence). This CDR3 reads CASSLNTYEQYF. The CDR3 nucleotides read TGTGCCAGCAGCTTGAATACCTACGAGCAGTACTTC.

The chain has TRBV9 and TRBJ2-5; D remains ambiguous. CDR3 size: 15 residues. Germline V gene lookup returns CDR1 SGDLS and CDR2 YYNGEE. The V and J ends lost 0 bases and 2 bases respectively, with 11 bases between them. CDR3 DNA sequence: TGTGCCAGCAGCGTAGGGGCCCCGGATCAAGAGACCCAGTACTTC. Encoded protein: CASSVGAPDQETQYF.

This clone turned up a few times. The rearrangement links TRBV5-1 to TRBJ2-5, with 11 bases aligning to TRBD1. V dropped 4 bases and J dropped 4; count of bases not matched to a gene: 9. CDR1 is SGHRS and CDR2 is YFSETQ in the germline V gene. CDR3 length equals 16 residues. CDR3 DNA: TGCGCCAGCAGCAGTAGAGGGACAGGGGGAGCAGAGACCCAGTACTTC. Translating it yields CASSSRGTGGAETQYF.

The chain joins TRBV11-2 to TRBJ2-2; D perhaps matches TRBD2 (6 bases). V lost 1 base to trimming and J lost 7 bases, with 16 bases between them. Germline CDR1 SGHAT, CDR2 FQNNGV. The CDR3 loop spans 16 amino acids. In DNA form, the CDR3 reads TGTGCCAGCAGCTTAGGCATCAGGGAGCGGGTCGGGGAGCTGTTTTTT. Protein: CASSLGIRERVGELFF.

The V gene is TRBV29-1, the J gene TRBJ2-3, with TRBD2 identical over 8 bases. CDR3 length equals 14 residues. CDR1 and CDR2 (germline): SQVTM, ANQGSEA. Trimming cost V 5 bases and J 4 bases; bases outside gene matches: 8. CDR3 nucleotide sequence: TGCAGCGTTCCCAACGGGGGGGTAGCAGATACGCAGTATTTT. Its protein product is CSVPNGGVADTQYF.

This clone has more than one count but fewer than ten. The CDR3 spells CASPPSRGELFF. The CDR3 nucleotides are TGTGCCAGCCCCCCATCCAGGGGAGAGCTGTTTTTT. The J gene is TRBJ2-2, the V gene TRBV9; tentatively, D is TRBD1 (6 bases). Deletions cut 7 bases from V and 11 bases from J, with 15 bases between. This CDR3 contains 12 residues. Per germline, CDR1 SGDLS and CDR2 YYNGEE. The variable domain in full, with the rest retrieved from reference TRBV9 and TRBJ2-2, is DSGVTQTPKHLITATGQRVTLRCSPRSGDLSVYWYQQSLDQGLQFLIQYYNGEERAKGNILERFSAQQFPDLHSELNLSSLELGDSALYFCASPPSRGELFFGEGSRLTVL.

Here the CDR3 reads CASGPQGNQPQHF. For the CDR3, the DNA is TGTGCCAGCGGGCCGCAGGGGAATCAGCCCCAGCATTTT. The chain links TRBV6-5 to TRBJ1-5; a possible D gene is TRBD1 (6 bases). The CDR3 spans 13 residues. In germline, CDR1 is MNHEY, CDR2 SVGAGI. Between the trimmed V and J ends, which lost 8 bases and 4 bases, there was a span of 12 bases.

The chain carries TRBV11-2 and TRBJ2-7, with 7 positions matching TRBD1. J lost 1 base, V lost 6 bases, and 3 bases had no gene match. Per germline, CDR1 SGHAT and CDR2 FQNNGV. The CDR3 is 13 residues long. Here the CDR3 reads CASRRTGSYEQYF. The DNA for the CDR3 is TGTGCCAGCAGGAGGACAGGTTCCTACGAGCAGTACTTC. Complete variable domain (other parts from reference TRBV11-2 and TRBJ2-7): EAGVAQSPRYKIIEKRQSVAFWCNPISGHATLYWYQQILGQGPKLLIQFQNNGVVDDSQLPKDRFSAERLKGVDSTLKIQPAKLEDSAVYLCASRRTGSYEQYFGPGTRLTVT.

The chain joins TRBV29-1 to TRBJ2-7, with unresolved D. The CDR3 consists of 13 residues. V was cut by 1 base and J by 6 bases, with 13 bases left in between. CDR1 and CDR2 from the germline V gene are SQVTM and ANQGSEA. The DNA for the CDR3 is TGCAGCGTTGAAGCGTTTATAACTGGCGAGCAGTACTTC. As protein: CSVEAFITGEQYF.

This clone has just a few counts. The chain employs TRBV9 and TRBJ2-2; unclear D gene. The CDR3 runs to 16 residues. Germline CDR1 SGDLS, CDR2 YYNGEE. The V end lost 0 bases, the J end lost 0 bases, and 9 bases lay between the germline ends. For the CDR3, the DNA is TGTGCCAGCAGCGTAGCTTTGCAGACGAACACCGGGGAGCTGTTTTTT. Protein product: CASSVALQTNTGELFF.